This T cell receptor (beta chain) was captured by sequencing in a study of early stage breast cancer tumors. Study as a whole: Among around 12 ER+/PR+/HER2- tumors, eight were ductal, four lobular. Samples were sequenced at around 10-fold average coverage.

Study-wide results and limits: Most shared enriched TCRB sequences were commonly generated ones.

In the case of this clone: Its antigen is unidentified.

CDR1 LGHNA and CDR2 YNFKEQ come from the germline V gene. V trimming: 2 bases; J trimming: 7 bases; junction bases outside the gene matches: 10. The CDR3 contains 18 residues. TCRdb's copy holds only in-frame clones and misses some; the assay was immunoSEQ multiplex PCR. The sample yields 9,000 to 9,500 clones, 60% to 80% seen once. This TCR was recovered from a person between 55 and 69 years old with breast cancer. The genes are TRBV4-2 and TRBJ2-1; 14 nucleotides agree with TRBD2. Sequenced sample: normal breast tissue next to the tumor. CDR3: CASSQHLGTSGRGNEQFF. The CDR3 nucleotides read TGTGCCAGCAGCCAACACCTCGGGACTAGCGGGAGAGGTAATGAGCAGTTCTTC.